This TCR beta chain was found in a study of blood T cell repertoires in COVID-19. About the study: PBMCs, B-cell-depleted T cells, or T cells were the source of the cDNA or gDNA that made up the material.

Participants had their cohort set by participant-reported clinical history. In Cohort 3, a recovered donor had either two negative PCRs, clearance, or symptom resolution. Methods used by the authors: Amplification of reference gene primers provided the estimated nucleated cell counts. This table comes from immunoSEQ multiplex PCR, and its TCRdb copy is limited to in-frame clones, with some not included. Clonal size and the V and J genes are those of that table, whereas D and trimming came from the DNA. The sample contains 350,000 to 400,000 clones, 80% to 90% of which appear only once. CDR1 and CDR2 from the germline V gene are SGHVS and FNYEAQ. This CDR3 has 19 residues. Between the trimmed V and J ends, which lost 5 bases and 7 bases, there was a span of 29 bases.

The receptor's source is a man between 18 and 29 years old who had recovered from COVID-19. This chain joins TRBV7-6 and TRBJ1-4; D is perhaps TRBD1 (5 bases). The sequencing input was PBMCs or T cells enriched from blood (not recorded which). The CDR3: CASSLRPLRGFGSGEKLFF. CDR3 nucleotide sequence: TGTGCCAGCAGCCTTCGACCCCTAAGGGGCTTTGGGTCGGGTGAAAAACTGTTTTTT.